The 2 T cell receptor beta chains in this list originate from one sample, sequenced in a study of CD8 T cells in ankylosing spondylitis. Findings of the study overall: Ankylosing spondylitis blood appeared to carry a characteristic TCR beta motif of fewer than 10 highly homologous variants.

MiXCR, applied by TCRdb to the 5' RACE reads, yields one record per CDR3 protein. The repertoire holds 700,000 to 850,000 distinct CDR3 sequences, with about 11% as singletons. Their target antigens are unknown. Material for sequencing was blood, either unsorted or a sorted T cell fraction (not recorded which). The receptors shown here come from a male donor with ankylosing spondylitis.

At least ten counts were recorded for this clonotype. CDR3 protein: CASSPQGASYNEQFF. Written as DNA, the CDR3 is TGTGCCAGCAGTCCACAGGGGGCCTCCTACAATGAGCAGTTCTTC. The chain couples TRBV12-3 or TRBV12-4 to TRBJ2-1; 9 nucleotides agree with TRBD1. The J segment lost 0 bases and the V segment lost 5 bases, leaving 2 bases of the junction unmatched. This CDR3 contains 15 residues.

The V gene is TRBV19, the J gene TRBJ2-1; possibly TRBD1 for D (6 bases). V gave up 10 bases and J gave up 0 bases, with 13 bases separating them. Germline CDR1 LNHDA, CDR2 SQIVND (reference sequence). The CDR3 has 14 residues. The chain's CDR3 is CATSTGSSYNEQFF. Here the CDR3 DNA reads TGTGCCACCTCGACAGGCAGCTCCTACAATGAGCAGTTCTTC.